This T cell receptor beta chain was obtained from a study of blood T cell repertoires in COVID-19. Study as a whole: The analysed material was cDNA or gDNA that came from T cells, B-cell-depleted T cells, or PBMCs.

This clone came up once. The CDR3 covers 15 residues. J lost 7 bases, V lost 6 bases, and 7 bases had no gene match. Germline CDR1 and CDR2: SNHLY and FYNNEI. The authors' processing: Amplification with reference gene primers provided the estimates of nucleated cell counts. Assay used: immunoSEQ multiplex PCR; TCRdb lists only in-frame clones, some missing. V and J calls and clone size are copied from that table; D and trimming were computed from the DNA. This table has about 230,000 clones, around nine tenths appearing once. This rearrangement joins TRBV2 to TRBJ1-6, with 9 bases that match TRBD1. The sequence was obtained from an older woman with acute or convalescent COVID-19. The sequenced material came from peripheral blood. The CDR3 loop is CASSIQGAGNSPLHF. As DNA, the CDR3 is TGTGCCAGCAGCATACAGGGGGCAGGGAATTCACCCCTCCACTTT.